The 9 T cell receptor beta chains in this list originate from one sample, sequenced in a study of cytomegalovirus exposure and HLA in healthy donors. A multiplex PCR was run with 60 Vbeta primers and 13 Jbeta primers. This table comes from immunoSEQ multiplex PCR, and its TCRdb copy is limited to in-frame clones, with some not included. The sample holds fewer than 200,000 clones, about 83% seen once. Sequencing input: PBMCs. These receptors all stem from a man aged 40-49 years in good health and CMV-seropositive.

V usage is TRBV10-3 and J usage is TRBJ2-7, with 7 bases that match TRBD2. The CDR3 consists of 13 residues. The V gene end was trimmed by 7 bases and the J gene end by 4 bases; junction bases not matched to a gene: 7. Germline lookup yields CDR1 ENHRY and CDR2 SYGVKD. The DNA of the CDR3 is TGTGCCATCACGCCCACAGCGGGATACGAGCAGTACTTC. Translated: CAITPTAGYEQYF.

The J gene is TRBJ1-4, the V gene TRBV4-3, with 8 nucleotides matching TRBD1. There are 16 residues in the CDR3. V dropped 0 bases and J dropped 7; count of bases not matched to a gene: 7. CDR1 LGHNA and CDR2 YSLEER come from the germline V gene. This CDR3 reads CASSQDIRGLFEKLFF. CDR3 DNA sequence: TGCGCCAGCAGCCAAGATATCAGGGGGCTGTTTGAAAAACTGTTTTTT.

Comment on this clone: A junction boundary mismatches the germline segment, possibly from a read error. The V call is TRBV7-9, the J call TRBJ1-2; D is undetermined. The CDR3 is made up of 16 amino acids. Germline V lookup: CDR1 SEHNR, CDR2 FQNEAQ (reference sequence). CDR3 coding DNA: TGTTCCAGCAGCCCGGAATCGAGGGCGCGCGGCTATGGCTACACCTTC. Its protein product is CSSSPESRARGYGYTF.

The chain is built from TRBV7-9 and TRBJ1-5; D is possibly TRBD1 (6 bases). CDR3 length: 17 amino acids. Germline V lookup: CDR1 SEHNR, CDR2 FQNEAQ (reference sequence). The ends were cut back, 3 bases at V and 5 bases at J, with 20 bases in the middle. The CDR3 region is CASSLYLGQGIDQPQHF. CDR3 DNA: TGTGCCAGCAGCTTGTATCTGGGGCAGGGGATAGATCAGCCCCAGCATTTT.

This clone appeared a single time. The J gene is TRBJ1-5, the V gene TRBV5-6; 7 positions match TRBD1. Germline CDR1 SGHDT, CDR2 YYEEEE. V dropped 4 bases and J dropped 6; count of bases not matched to a gene: 4. This CDR3 has 13 amino acids. DNA for the CDR3: TGTGCCAGCAGCAAGGGGGCGGGTCAGCCCCAGCATTTT. Its translation: CASSKGAGQPQHF. Full variable domain (rest looked up from reference TRBV5-6 and TRBJ1-5): DAGVTQSPTHLIKTRGQQVTLRCSPKSGHDTVSWYQQALGQGPQFIFQYYEEEERQRGNFPDRFSGHQFPNYSSELNVNALLLGDSALYLCASSKGAGQPQHFGDGTRLSIL.

The chain carries TRBV6-1 and TRBJ2-1; D call uncertain. The ends were cut back, 4 bases at V and 2 bases at J, with 12 bases in the middle. CDR1 is MNHNS, CDR2 SASEGT, per germline. This CDR3 contains 15 residues. CDR3 sequence (DNA): TGTGCCAGCAGTGCGGAGCGTCCGCCCTACAATGAGCAGTTCTTC. The encoded protein is CASSAERPPYNEQFF.

This chain joins TRBV4-1 and TRBJ2-7, with TRBD2 matching over 13 bases. The CDR3 loop spans 17 amino acids. V was pared by 3 bases and J by 2 bases, with 7 bases of the junction left unmatched. Germline-derived CDR1 and CDR2 are MGHRA and YSYEKL. The CDR3 loop is CASSHPTGTSGTYEQYF. CDR3 nucleotides: TGCGCCAGCAGCCATCCGACCGGGACTAGCGGGACCTACGAGCAGTACTTC.

In this sample, this clone turned up a few times. CDR3 coding DNA: TGTGCCAGCAGTGTCCGGGAAACCGGGGAGCTGTTTTTT. It yields the protein CASSVRETGELFF. The chain joins TRBV25-1 to TRBJ2-2; a possible D gene is TRBD2 (5 bases). This CDR3 has 13 amino acids. Trimming cost V 4 bases and J 5 bases, with 8 bases left between them. Germline lookup yields CDR1 MGHDK and CDR2 SYGVNS.

Details on this clone: This specimen includes other DNA sequences encoding the same CDR3. The CDR3 DNA is TGTGCCACCAGCAGAGGGGGACAGGGGGAAGAAAAACTGTTTTTT. It yields the protein CATSRGGQGEEKLFF. This sequence joins TRBV15 and TRBJ1-4; TRBD1 matches 11 bases. Germline V CDR1 and CDR2: LNHNV, YYDKDF (reference sequence). With V trimmed by 1 base and J by 8 bases, 3 bases remained unmatched. The CDR3 extends over 15 amino acids.